This T cell receptor beta chain emerged from a study of tumor and adjacent non-tumor tissue in lung cancer. This sample's RNA came from whole unsorted tissue. Chemotherapy-naive patients with new lung cancer underwent thoracic surgery in China, August–November 2014. Study-level results: TCR diversity was significantly greater in tumor than normal lung tissue. Normal lung showed higher cumulative top 100 clone frequency than tumor. Patients with more diverse tumor TCRs had worse survival.

The library came from three nested PCR rounds adapted from ARM-PCR protocols. One entry per CDR3 protein results from TCRdb running MiXCR on the multiplex PCR reads. Among 220,000 or so distinct CDR3 sequences listed, 60% to 85% were seen once. This CDR3 is built from 14 residues. Germline CDR1 and CDR2: SGHKS and YYEKEE (reference sequence). In regard to this clonotype: The antigen is not known. One end of the junction varies from germline; a read error may be responsible.

V usage is TRBV5-5 and J usage is TRBJ1-2; TRBD1 aligns across 8 bases. The source material was lung tumor tissue. The TCR sequence derives from a man aged 55 to 69 with non-small cell lung cancer. For the CDR3, the DNA is TGTGCCAACAGCTTGGTAGACAGGGGAATAGGCTACACCTTC. Protein product: CANSLVDRGIGYTF.